The T cell receptor (beta chain) under discussion was sequenced for a study of PD-L1 blockade in urothelial cancer. Overall study context: Of 30 or so patients, around 26 were males with bladder-origin urothelial cancer. Broader study findings: Tumor-associated blood clones were expanded more by durable-benefit patients at 3 weeks.

Time point in this sample: pretreatment peripheral blood. CDR3 size: 16 residues. Per germline, CDR1 SEHNR and CDR2 FQNEAQ (reference sequence). Trimming removed 3 bases from V and 1 base from J; junction bases left unmatched: 7. This table comes from immunoSEQ multiplex PCR, and its TCRdb copy is limited to in-frame clones, with some not included. This table has tens of thousands of clones, approximately 88% appearing once. A note on this clone: The target antigen is unknown.

The rearrangement links TRBV7-9 to TRBJ1-1; 8 positions agree with TRBD1. The sequence came from a woman aged 55-75 years with urothelial cancer. The starting material was PBMCs, obtained around atezolizumab (anti-PD-L1) treatment. The CDR3 sequence is CASSFPTGVGNTEAFF. CDR3 coding DNA: TGTGCCAGCAGCTTTCCGACAGGGGTTGGGAACACTGAAGCTTTCTTT.